This entry features one T cell receptor beta chain sequence. Its antigen is unknown. No much larger clone exists at a distance of one base, and base qualities are not known. The library was prepared using RT-PCR. The sample was run on an Illumina HiSeq 2500. TCRdb reran the public reads through fastp at Q25 and MiXCR, keeping productive beta chains. Records with the same CDR3 protein are collapsed into one entry carrying the most frequent genes and DNA. The sample table holds almost 9,000 distinct CDR3 sequences, of which 65% to 85% were seen once. The leading ten clones occupy approximately 2.3% of the sample. CDR1 SGHRS and CDR2 YFSETQ are derived from the germline V gene. Trimming removed 1 base from V and 4 bases from J; the gene matches leave 4 bases unexplained. Spanning cysteine to phenylalanine, the CDR3 consists of 16 amino acids. Kept here is only the CDR3 DNA, which spans 48 bases and is read in frame from base 1.

The sample is drawn from a study of yellow fever vaccine responses in identical twins listed by TCRdb under 2018. Study-wide context: In identical twins, the study followed T cell clones that responded to the vaccine with precision.

General conclusions and limits of the study: The authors reported that the T cell response to vaccination in identical twins appeared partly convergent and partly personalized.

The TCR originated in a woman aged 18 to 35 who received the yellow fever vaccine. Donor details come from another sample of the same person, matched by shared clones. The material was T cells from blood (PBMCs), unsorted or a sorted subset (not recorded which), obtained before or after yellow fever vaccination (not recorded which). The V and J segments used are TRBV5-1 and TRBJ2-3, and 12 junctional nucleotides match TRBD2. CDR3 loop: CASSLSGTSGSDTQYF. At the DNA level, the sequence is TGCGCCAGCAGCTTGTCCGGGACTAGCGGGTCAGATACGCAGTATTTT.